This entry features one T cell receptor beta chain sequence. The antigen this receptor binds is unknown. Libraries were prepared through 5' RACE. The input for every TCR library was approximately 3,500 ng of total RNA. For each sample, cDNA synthesis with SMARTScribe reverse transcriptase was split into eight separate reactions. During cDNA synthesis, unique molecular identifiers containing a 6-nucleotide sample barcode were introduced by template switching. Two nested PCRs of approximately 16 and 10 cycles amplified the TCRalpha and TCRbeta cDNA, and bead purification followed each PCR. Before amplification, cDNA was treated with uracil DNA-glycosylase and purified using the QIAquick PCR purification kit. The second PCR was the step at which Illumina TruSeq-compatible adapters and sample-specific barcodes were added. Library quality and concentration were assessed using TapeStation and Qubit, and about 5 ng of each library was pooled. Pooled libraries were sequenced on an Illumina HiSeq2500 single-index Rapid Run with 2 x 100 bp reads and custom sequencing primers. Processing in the source paper ran as follows. UMI-based consensus assembly with MiGEC version 1.2.6 was used to correct PCR and sequencing errors. MiXCR version 2.1.1 handled V(D)J alignment, clonotype assembly and CDR3 extraction. Gene usage, clonotype sharing and MAIT/NKT TCR abundance were normalised by analysing the top 1000, 10 000 and 20 000 clonotypes per sample. Diversity was computed as the inverse Simpson index with the vegan R package after downsampling to 27 000 UMIs. Statistical testing used paired Mann-Whitney U tests on the discordant twin pairs and applied Benjamini-Hochberg correction for multiple testing. After TCRdb reprocessed the reads, each CDR3 protein sequence was kept as one row, without DNA. These V and J calls rely on TCRdb rather than the paper's analysis. The sample table gives 400,000 to 500,000 distinct CDR3 sequences. The ten top clones hold around 2.4% of the sample.

CDR1 and CDR2 are drawn from the germline V gene (reference sequence): SGHKS, YYEKEE. Including the terminal cysteine and phenylalanine, the CDR3 comprises 14 residues. No DNA was logged. A 2.5 ml peripheral blood sample was drawn into PAXgene tubes per donor and stored at -80°C. Without any T cell sorting, total RNA was extracted from whole blood using the PAXgene blood miRNA kit on an automated QIAcube. Peripheral blood from monozygotic twin pairs concordant or discordant for inflammatory bowel disease was subjected to deep TCRalpha and TCRbeta repertoire profiling with unique molecular barcoding. Smoking habits were recorded for all twin pairs, and each individual was classified as a current, former or never smoker. This sample is part of a study of monozygotic twins with inflammatory bowel disease (dated by TCRdb to about 2019). Turning to the overall study: The complete study included around 30 monozygotic twin pairs: 19 IBD-discordant Danish pairs and nine German pairs, of which four were IBD-concordant and five were IBD-discordant. Each individual had, on average, about 151 000 unique TCRalpha sequences and 181 000 unique TCRbeta sequences available for analysis. The search for disease-associated traits relied mainly on comparing, within discordant pairs, IBD patients with their genetically identical healthy co-twins.

Here is what the overall study found, with its caveats: Different T cell subtypes could not be distinguished in the analysis. Compared with healthy twins, IBD patients shared fewer clonotypes with other individuals, and the difference was most pronounced in patients with signs of disease activity. The results gave no support for a single strong signal or clonotype linked to IBD. Concordant and discordant twins showed no difference in repertoire similarity, possibly because of limited statistical power. TCRbeta repertoire diversity, by inverse Simpson index, was decreased in IBD patients compared with their healthy co-twins. Because patients received different immunosuppressive treatments, the repertoires may have picked up extra background noise and variability between individuals.

Recombination joined TRBV5-5 with TRBJ2-1; no DNA is available, so the TRBD1 call from TCRdb remains unchecked. Sequencing was performed on blood. The clonotype originates from a human donor with ulcerative colitis or Crohn's disease, or a healthy co-twin of an affected twin (not recorded which). The CDR3 region reads CASSLGDRVNEQFF.